The clone carrying this T cell receptor (beta chain) was recorded at least ten times. These data come from a study of CD8 T cells in ankylosing spondylitis. The CDR3 is 15 residues long. Trimming at V came to 4 bases and at J to 3 bases, leaving 5 bases not matched to a gene. Germline V gene lookup returns CDR1 MNHEY and CDR2 SVGEGT. Libraries of TCR beta came from quantitative 5'-RACE with molecular barcodes. TCRdb passed the 5' RACE reads through MiXCR, listing each CDR3 protein once. Of about 240,000 distinct CDR3 sequences listed, approximately 12% are singletons. The J gene is TRBJ1-5, the V gene TRBV6-2 or TRBV6-3, with 8 positions matching TRBD1. The TCR comes from a male donor with ankylosing spondylitis or in good health (not recorded which). Source material: blood, either unsorted or a sorted T cell fraction (not recorded which). For the CDR3, the DNA is TGTGCCAGCAGTTCGGACAGGGCCTTCAATCAGCCCCAGCATTTT. It is translated as CASSSDRAFNQPQHF.